One sample yielded the 8 T cell receptor beta chains listed below, sequenced in a study of blood T cell repertoires in COVID-19. This table comes from immunoSEQ multiplex PCR, and its TCRdb copy is limited to in-frame clones, with some not included. This table holds 100,000 to 150,000 clones, roughly 80% found once. Sample: peripheral blood. These receptors all come from a man aged 55-75 years with acute or convalescent COVID-19.

The chain combines TRBV6-1 with TRBJ1-5; D not certain. CDR1 and CDR2 (germline): MNHNS, SASEGT. The CDR3 has 13 residues. The V end lost 2 bases, the J end lost 3 bases, and 5 bases lay between the germline ends. The CDR3 DNA is TGTGCCAGCAGTGAACAGATCAATCAGCCCCAGCATTTT. As protein: CASSEQINQPQHF.

This clone has more than one count but fewer than ten. The chain employs TRBV4-1 and TRBJ1-1; 7 nucleotides line up with TRBD1. The CDR3 has 16 amino acids. Germline V CDR1 and CDR2: MGHRA, YSYEKL. Trimming at V came to 3 bases and at J to 0 bases, leaving 7 bases not matched to a gene. In DNA form, the CDR3 reads TGCGCCAGCAGCCATCCCGCGGGACAGTTGAACACTGAAGCTTTCTTT. It is translated as CASSHPAGQLNTEAFF.

The genes are TRBV21-1 and TRBJ2-7; TRBD1 reflects the table's D call only, with no check against the DNA. TRBV21-1 is reported as a pseudogene. The CDR3 is 13 residues long. The CDR3 sequence: CASSRDNLYEQYF. CDR3 DNA: TGTGCCAGCAGCAGGGACAACCTCTACGAGCAGTACTTC.

The chain links TRBV5-1 to TRBJ2-3, with no clear D. Germline CDR1 reads SGHRS; CDR2 reads YFSETQ. V gave up 3 bases and J gave up 0 bases, with 5 bases separating them. The CDR3 extends over 13 amino acids. Written as DNA, the CDR3 is TGCGCCAGCAGCTCTTCTAGCACAGATACGCAGTATTTT. Translated, it gives CASSSSSTDTQYF.

This clone was detected once. The chain couples TRBV12-3 or TRBV12-4 to TRBJ2-7, with TRBD2 matching 8 bases. This CDR3 region has 12 residues. J gave up 6 bases and V 3 bases, and 1 base lay outside the gene matches. DNA of the CDR3: TGTGCCAGCAGTTTCAGCGGGGGCGAGCAGTACTTC. This codes for CASSFSGGEQYF.

This clone has just one count. The rearrangement links TRBV7-2 to TRBJ2-2; 13 nucleotides align to TRBD2. The CDR3 consists of 18 residues. V trimming: 4 bases; J trimming: 1 base; junction bases outside the gene matches: 6. Germline lookup yields CDR1 SGHTA and CDR2 FQGNSA. The CDR3 sequence: CASSSPGLAGLNTGELFF. In DNA form, the CDR3 reads TGTGCCAGCAGCTCCCCGGGACTAGCGGGACTGAACACCGGGGAGCTGTTTTTT.

A single count supports this clone. V is TRBV6-5 and J is TRBJ2-7; possible D gene TRBD1, 6 bases. V lost 6 bases to trimming and J lost 1 base, with 10 bases between them. The germline V gene has CDR1 MNHEY and CDR2 SVGAGI. The CDR3 has 13 amino acids. The CDR3 nucleotides are TGTGCCAGCAGCCTGGACAGATCCTACGAGCAGTACTTC. It yields the protein CASSLDRSYEQYF.

This chain uses TRBV5-1 with TRBJ1-2; D unresolved. Germline V lookup: CDR1 SGHRS, CDR2 YFSETQ. The CDR3 contains 13 residues. The germline V and J ends were trimmed by 4 bases and 0 bases, with 7 bases remaining between them. The DNA for the CDR3 is TGCGCCAGCAGCATACAGCCTAACTATGGCTACACCTTC. Translating it yields CASSIQPNYGYTF.